This entry concerns a single T cell receptor beta chain. The data are from a study of OX40 agonist ivuxolimab in advanced cancers. In germline, CDR1 is SGHRS, CDR2 YFSETQ. The CDR3 spans 16 residues. V lost 1 base and J 0 bases, leaving 8 bases between the germline ends. Produced via immunoSEQ multiplex PCR; TCRdb's table is partial and in-frame only. The table has fewer than 85,000 clones, approximately 84% seen once. The chain has TRBV5-1 and TRBJ2-6; D remains ambiguous. The receptor was isolated from an adult with an advanced solid tumor such as melanoma, head and neck, liver or kidney cancer. The specimen was CD4+ or CD8+ T cells sorted from blood, collected in a trial of the OX40 agonist ivuxolimab. The CDR3 spells CASSLTTVSGANVLTF. CDR3 nucleotide sequence: TGCGCCAGCAGCTTGACCACGGTCTCTGGGGCCAACGTCCTGACTTTC.